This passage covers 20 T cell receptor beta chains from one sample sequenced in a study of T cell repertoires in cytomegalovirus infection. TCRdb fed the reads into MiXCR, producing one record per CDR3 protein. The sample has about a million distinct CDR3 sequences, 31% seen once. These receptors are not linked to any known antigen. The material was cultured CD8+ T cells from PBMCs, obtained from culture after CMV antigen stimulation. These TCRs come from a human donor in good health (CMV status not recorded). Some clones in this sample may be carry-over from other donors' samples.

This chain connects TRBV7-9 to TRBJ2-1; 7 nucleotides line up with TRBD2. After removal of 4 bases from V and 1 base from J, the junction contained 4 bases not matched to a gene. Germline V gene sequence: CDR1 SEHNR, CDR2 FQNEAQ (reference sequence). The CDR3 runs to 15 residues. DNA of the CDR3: TGTGCCAGCAGCTCACTAGCGATGTCCTACAATGAGCAGTTCTTC. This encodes CASSSLAMSYNEQFF.

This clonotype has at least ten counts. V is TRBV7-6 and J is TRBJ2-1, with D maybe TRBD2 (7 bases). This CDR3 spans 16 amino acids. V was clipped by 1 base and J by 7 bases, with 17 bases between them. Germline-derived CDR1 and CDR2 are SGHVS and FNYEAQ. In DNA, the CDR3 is TGTGCCAGCAGCTTAGAGGGGGGGGGCAGGGCGAATGAGCAGTTCTTC. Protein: CASSLEGGGRANEQFF.

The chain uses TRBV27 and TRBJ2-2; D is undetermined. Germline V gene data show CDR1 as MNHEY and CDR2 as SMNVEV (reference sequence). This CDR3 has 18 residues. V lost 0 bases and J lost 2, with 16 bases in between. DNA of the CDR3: TGTGCCAGCAGTTTATCGCCCGGATCAATTTCTAACACCGGGGAGCTGTTTTTT. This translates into CASSLSPGSISNTGELFF.

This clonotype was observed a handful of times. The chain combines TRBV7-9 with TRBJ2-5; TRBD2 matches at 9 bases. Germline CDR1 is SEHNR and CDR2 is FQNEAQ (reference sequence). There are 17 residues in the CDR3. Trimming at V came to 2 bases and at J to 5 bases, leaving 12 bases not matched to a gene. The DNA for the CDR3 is TGTGCCAGCAGCTTACAAGGAGGCGGGGGGGGTCACGAGACCCAGTACTTC. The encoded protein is CASSLQGGGGGHETQYF. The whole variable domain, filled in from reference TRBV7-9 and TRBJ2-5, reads DTGVSQNPRHKITKRGQNVTFRCDPISEHNRLYWYRQTLGQGPEFLTYFQNEAQLEKSRLLSDRFSAERPKGSFSTLEIQRTEQGDSAMYLCASSLQGGGGGHETQYFGPGTRLLVL.

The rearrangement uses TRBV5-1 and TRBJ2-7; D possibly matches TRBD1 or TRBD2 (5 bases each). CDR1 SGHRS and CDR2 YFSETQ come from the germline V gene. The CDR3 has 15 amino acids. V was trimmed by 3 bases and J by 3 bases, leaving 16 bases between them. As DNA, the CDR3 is TGCGCCAGCAGCTCGAATATGGCAGGGAGCTACGAGCAGTACTTC. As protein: CASSSNMAGSYEQYF.

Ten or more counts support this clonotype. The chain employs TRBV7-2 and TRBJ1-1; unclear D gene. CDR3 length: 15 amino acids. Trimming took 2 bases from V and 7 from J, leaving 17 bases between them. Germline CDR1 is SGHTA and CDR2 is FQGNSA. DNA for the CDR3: TGTGCCAGCAGCTTATATGCGGCAGGACGAAGTGAAGCTTTCTTT. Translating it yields CASSLYAAGRSEAFF.

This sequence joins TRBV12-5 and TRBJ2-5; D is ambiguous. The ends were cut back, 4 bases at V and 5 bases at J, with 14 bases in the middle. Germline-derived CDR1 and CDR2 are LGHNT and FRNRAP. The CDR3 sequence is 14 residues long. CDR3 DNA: TGTGCTAGTGGTTCCAACGTTGGGGTGGAGACCCAGTACTTC. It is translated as CASGSNVGVETQYF. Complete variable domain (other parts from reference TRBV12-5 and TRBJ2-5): DARVTQTPRHKVTEMGQEVTMRCQPILGHNTVFWYRQTMMQGLELLAYFRNRAPLDDSGMPKDRFSAEMPDATLATLKIQPSEPRDSAVYFCASGSNVGVETQYFGPGTRLLVL.

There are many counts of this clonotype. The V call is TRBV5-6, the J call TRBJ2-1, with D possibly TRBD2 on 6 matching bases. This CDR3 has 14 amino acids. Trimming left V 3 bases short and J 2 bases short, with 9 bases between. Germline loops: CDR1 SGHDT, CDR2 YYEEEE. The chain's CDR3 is CASSSGRPYNEQFF. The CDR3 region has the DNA TGTGCCAGCAGCTCGGGGAGGCCCTACAATGAGCAGTTCTTC.

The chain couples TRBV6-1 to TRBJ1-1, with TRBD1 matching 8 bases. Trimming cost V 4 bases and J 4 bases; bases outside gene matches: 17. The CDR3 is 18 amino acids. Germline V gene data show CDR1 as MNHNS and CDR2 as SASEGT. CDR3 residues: CASSAQFDRTGRFTEAFF. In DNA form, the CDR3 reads TGTGCCAGCAGTGCACAATTCGACCGGACAGGGAGGTTCACTGAAGCTTTCTTT.

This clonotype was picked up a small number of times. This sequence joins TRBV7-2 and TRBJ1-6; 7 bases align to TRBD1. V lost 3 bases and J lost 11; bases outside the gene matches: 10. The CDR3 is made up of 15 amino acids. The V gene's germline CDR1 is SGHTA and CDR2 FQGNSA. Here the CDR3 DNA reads TGTGCCAGCAGCTTTACAGGGGATGCGTTGCCACCCCTCCACTTT. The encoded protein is CASSFTGDALPPLHF.

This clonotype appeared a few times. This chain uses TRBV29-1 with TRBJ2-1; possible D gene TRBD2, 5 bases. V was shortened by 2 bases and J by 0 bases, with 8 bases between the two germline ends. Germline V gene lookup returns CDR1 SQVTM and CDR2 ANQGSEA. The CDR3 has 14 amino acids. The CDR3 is CSVESGNSYNEQFF. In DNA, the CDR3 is TGCAGCGTTGAATCGGGAAACTCCTACAATGAGCAGTTCTTC.

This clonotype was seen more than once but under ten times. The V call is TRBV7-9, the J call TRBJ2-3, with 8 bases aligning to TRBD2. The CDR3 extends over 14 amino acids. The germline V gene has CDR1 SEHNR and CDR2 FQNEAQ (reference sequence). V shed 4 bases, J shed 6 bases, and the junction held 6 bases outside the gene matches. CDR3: CASSSRLAPDTQYF. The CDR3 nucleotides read TGTGCCAGCAGCTCAAGACTAGCGCCGGATACGCAGTATTTT.

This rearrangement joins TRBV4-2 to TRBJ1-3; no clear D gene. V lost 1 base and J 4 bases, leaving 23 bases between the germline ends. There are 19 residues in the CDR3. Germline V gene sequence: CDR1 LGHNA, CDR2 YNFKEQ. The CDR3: CASSQAVRGPEQIGNTIYF. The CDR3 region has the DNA TGTGCCAGCAGCCAAGCGGTCCGCGGCCCAGAGCAAATCGGAAACACCATATATTTT.

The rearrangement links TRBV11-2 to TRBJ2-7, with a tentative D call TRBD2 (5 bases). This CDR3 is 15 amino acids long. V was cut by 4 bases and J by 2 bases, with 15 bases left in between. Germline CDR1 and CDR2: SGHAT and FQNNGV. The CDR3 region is CASSSDGLPTYEQYF. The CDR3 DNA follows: TGTGCCAGCAGCTCGGACGGACTCCCTACCTACGAGCAGTACTTC.

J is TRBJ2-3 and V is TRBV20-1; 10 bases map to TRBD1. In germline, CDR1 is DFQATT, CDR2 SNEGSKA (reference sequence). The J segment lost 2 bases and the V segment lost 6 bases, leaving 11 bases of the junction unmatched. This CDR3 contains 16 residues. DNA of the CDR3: TGCAGTGCCCGCGGACAGGGGGAACTTGTCACAGATACGCAGTATTTT. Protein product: CSARGQGELVTDTQYF.

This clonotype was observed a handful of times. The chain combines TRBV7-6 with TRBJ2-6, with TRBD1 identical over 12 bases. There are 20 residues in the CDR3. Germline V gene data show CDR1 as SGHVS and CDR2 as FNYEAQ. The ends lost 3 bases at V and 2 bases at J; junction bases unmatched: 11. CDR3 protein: CASSFRISGQGAPGANVLTF. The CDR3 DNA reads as TGTGCCAGCAGCTTTCGTATTTCGGGACAGGGGGCGCCTGGGGCCAACGTCCTGACTTTC. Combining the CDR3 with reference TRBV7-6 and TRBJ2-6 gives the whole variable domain GAGVSQSPRYKVTKRGQDVALRCDPISGHVSLYWYRQALGQGPEFLTYFNYEAQQDKSGLPNDRFSAERPEGSISTLTIQRTEQRDSAMYRCASSFRISGQGAPGANVLTFGAGSRLTVL.

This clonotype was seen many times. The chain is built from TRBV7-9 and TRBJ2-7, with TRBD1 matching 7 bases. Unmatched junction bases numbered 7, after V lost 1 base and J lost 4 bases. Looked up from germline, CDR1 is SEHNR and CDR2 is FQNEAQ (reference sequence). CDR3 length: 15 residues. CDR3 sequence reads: CASSLGSGQLYEQYV. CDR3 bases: TGTGCCAGCAGCTTAGGGTCGGGACAGCTTTACGAGCAGTACGTC.

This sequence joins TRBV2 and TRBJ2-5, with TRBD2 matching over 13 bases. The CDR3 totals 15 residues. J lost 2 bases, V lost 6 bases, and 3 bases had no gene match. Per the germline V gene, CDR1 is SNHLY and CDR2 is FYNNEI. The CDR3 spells CASRVGLAGQETQYF. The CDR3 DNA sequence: TGTGCCAGCAGAGTGGGACTAGCGGGGCAAGAGACCCAGTACTTC.

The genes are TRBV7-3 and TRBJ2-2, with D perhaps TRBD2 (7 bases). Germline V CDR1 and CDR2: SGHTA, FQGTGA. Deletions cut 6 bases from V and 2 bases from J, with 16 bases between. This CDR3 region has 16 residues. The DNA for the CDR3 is TGTGCCAGCAGAGAGGGTGGGGGGGCCAACACCGGGGAGCTGTTTTTT. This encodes CASREGGGANTGELFF.

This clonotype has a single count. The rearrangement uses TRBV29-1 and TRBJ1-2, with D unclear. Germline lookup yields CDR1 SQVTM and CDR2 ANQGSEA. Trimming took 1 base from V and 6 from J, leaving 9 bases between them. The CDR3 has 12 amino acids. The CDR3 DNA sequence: TGCAGCGTTGAAGGCCCCCGTCATGGCTACACCTTC. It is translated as CSVEGPRHGYTF.